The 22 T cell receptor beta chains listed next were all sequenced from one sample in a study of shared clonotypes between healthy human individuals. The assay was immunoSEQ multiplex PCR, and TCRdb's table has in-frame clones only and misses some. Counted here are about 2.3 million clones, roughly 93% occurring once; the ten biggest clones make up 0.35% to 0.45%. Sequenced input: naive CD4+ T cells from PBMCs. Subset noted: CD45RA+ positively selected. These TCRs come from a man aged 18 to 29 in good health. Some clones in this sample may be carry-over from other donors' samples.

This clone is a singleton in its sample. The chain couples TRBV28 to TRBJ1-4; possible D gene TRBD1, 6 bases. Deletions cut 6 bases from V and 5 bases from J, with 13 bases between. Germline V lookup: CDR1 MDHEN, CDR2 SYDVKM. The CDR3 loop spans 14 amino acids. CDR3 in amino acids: CASSHRVGNEKLFF. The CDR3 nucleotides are TGTGCCAGCAGCCACAGGGTGGGCAATGAAAAACTGTTTTTT.

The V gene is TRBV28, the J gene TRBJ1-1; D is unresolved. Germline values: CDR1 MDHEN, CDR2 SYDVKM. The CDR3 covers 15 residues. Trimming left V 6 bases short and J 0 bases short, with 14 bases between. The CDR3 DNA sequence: TGTGCCAGCAGGACGGCTGGCCCGTTGAACACTGAAGCTTTCTTT. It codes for CASRTAGPLNTEAFF.

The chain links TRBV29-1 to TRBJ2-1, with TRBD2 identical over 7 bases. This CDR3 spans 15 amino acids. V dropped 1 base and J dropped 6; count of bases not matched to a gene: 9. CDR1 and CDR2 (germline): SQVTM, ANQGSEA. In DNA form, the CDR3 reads TGCAGCGTTGAAGGTCGAGCGGGAACACTCAATGAGCAGTTCTTC. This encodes CSVEGRAGTLNEQFF.

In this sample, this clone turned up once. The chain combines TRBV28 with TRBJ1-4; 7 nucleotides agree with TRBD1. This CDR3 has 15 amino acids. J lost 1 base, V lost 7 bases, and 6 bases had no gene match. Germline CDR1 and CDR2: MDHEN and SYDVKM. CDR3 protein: CASNPTGVTNEKLFF. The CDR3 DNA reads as TGTGCCAGCAACCCAACAGGGGTAACTAATGAAAAACTGTTTTTT. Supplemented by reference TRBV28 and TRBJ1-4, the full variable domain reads DVKVTQSSRYLVKRTGEKVFLECVQDMDHENMFWYRQDPGLGLRLIYFSYDVKMKEKGDIPEGYSVSREKKERFSLILESASTNQTSMYLCASNPTGVTNEKLFFGSGTQLSVL.

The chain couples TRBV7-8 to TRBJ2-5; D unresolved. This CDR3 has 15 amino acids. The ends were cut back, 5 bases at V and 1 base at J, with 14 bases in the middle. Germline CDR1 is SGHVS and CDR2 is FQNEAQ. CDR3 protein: CASSDARYPQETQYF. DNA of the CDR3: TGTGCCAGCAGCGATGCAAGGTACCCCCAAGAGACCCAGTACTTC.

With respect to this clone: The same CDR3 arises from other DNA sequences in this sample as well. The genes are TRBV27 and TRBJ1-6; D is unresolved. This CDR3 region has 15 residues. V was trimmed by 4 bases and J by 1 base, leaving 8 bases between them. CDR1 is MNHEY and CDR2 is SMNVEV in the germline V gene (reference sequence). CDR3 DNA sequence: TGTGCCAGCAGTTCCCGAGGTTCCTATAATTCACCCCTCCACTTT. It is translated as CASSSRGSYNSPLHF.

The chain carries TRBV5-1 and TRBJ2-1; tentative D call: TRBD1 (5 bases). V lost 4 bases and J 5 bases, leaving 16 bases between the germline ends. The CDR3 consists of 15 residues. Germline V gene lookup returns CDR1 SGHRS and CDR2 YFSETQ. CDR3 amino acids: CASSRGQLIDNEQFF. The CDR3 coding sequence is TGCGCCAGCAGCAGGGGTCAACTTATAGACAATGAGCAGTTCTTC.

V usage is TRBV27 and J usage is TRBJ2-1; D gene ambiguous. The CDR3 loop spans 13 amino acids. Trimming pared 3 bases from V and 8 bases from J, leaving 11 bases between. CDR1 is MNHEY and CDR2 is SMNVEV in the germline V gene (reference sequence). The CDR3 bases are TGTGCCAGCAGTTTCTTAGGGTCGGATGAGCAGTTCTTC. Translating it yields CASSFLGSDEQFF.

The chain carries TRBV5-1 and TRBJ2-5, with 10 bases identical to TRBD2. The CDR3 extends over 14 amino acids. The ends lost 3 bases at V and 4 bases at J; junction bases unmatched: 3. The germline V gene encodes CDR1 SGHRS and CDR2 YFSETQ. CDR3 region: CASSSSGRSETQYF. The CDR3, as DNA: TGCGCCAGCAGCTCTAGCGGGAGATCAGAGACCCAGTACTTC. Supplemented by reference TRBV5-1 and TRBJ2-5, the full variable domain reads KAGVTQTPRYLIKTRGQQVTLSCSPISGHRSVSWYQQTPGQGLQFLFEYFSETQRNKGNFPGRFSGRQFSNSRSEMNVSTLELGDSALYLCASSSSGRSETQYFGPGTRLLVL.

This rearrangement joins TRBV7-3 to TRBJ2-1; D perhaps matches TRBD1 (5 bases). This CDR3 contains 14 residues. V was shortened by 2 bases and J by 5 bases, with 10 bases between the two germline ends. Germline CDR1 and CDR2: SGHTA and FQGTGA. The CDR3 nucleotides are TGTGCCAGCAGCTTATGGGGCAGGGACAATGAGCAGTTCTTC. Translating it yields CASSLWGRDNEQFF. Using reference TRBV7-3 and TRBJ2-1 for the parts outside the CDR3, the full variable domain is GAGVSQTPSNKVTEKGKYVELRCDPISGHTALYWYRQSLGQGPEFLIYFQGTGAADDSGLPNDRFFAVRPEGSVSTLKIQRTERGDSAVYLCASSLWGRDNEQFFGPGTRLTVL.

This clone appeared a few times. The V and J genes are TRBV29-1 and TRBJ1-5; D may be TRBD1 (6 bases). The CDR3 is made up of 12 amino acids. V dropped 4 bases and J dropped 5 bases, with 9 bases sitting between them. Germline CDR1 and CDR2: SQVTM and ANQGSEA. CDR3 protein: CSVGDTYQPQHF. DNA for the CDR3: TGCAGCGTTGGGGACACCTATCAGCCCCAGCATTTT.

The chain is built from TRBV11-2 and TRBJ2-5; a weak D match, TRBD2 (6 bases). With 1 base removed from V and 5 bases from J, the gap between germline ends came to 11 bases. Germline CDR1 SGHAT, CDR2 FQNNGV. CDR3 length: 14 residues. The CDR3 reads CASSLAPGEETQYF. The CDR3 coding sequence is TGTGCCAGCAGCTTAGCCCCGGGGGAGGAGACCCAGTACTTC.

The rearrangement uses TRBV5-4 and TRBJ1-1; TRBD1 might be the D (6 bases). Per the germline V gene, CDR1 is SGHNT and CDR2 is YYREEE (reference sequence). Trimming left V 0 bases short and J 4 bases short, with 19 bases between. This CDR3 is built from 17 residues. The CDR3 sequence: CASSLEEGGGGSTEAFF. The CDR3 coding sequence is TGTGCCAGCAGCTTGGAGGAGGGGGGAGGGGGATCCACTGAAGCTTTCTTT.

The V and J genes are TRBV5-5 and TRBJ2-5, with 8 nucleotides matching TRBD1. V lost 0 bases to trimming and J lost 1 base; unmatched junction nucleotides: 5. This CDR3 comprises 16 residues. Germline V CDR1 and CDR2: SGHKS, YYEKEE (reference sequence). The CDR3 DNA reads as TGTGCCAGCAGCTTGGGACCTACAGGGGGCCAAGAGACCCAGTACTTC. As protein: CASSLGPTGGQETQYF.

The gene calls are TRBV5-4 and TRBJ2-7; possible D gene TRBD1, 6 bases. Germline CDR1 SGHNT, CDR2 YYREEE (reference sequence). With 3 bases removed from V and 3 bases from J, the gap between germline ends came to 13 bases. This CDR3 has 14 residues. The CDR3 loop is CASSSLGQNYEQYF. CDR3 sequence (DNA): TGTGCCAGCAGCTCCTTAGGACAGAACTACGAGCAGTACTTC. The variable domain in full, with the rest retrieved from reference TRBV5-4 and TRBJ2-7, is ETGVTQSPTHLIKTRGQQVTLRCSSQSGHNTVSWYQQALGQGPQFIFQYYREEENGRGNFPPRFSGLQFPNYSSELNVNALELDDSALYLCASSSLGQNYEQYFGPGTRLTVT.

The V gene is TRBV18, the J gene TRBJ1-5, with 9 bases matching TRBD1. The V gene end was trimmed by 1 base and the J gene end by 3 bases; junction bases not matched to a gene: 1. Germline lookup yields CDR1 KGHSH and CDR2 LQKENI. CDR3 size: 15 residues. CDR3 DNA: TGTGCCAGCTCACCACTACAGGGGGCCAATCAGCCCCAGCATTTT. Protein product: CASSPLQGANQPQHF.

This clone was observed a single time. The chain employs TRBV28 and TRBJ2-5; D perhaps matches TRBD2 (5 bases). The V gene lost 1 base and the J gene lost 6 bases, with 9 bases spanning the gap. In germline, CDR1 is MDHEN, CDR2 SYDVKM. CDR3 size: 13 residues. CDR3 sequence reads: CASSLFGEKTQYF. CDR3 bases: TGTGCCAGCAGTTTATTCGGGGAAAAGACCCAGTACTTC.

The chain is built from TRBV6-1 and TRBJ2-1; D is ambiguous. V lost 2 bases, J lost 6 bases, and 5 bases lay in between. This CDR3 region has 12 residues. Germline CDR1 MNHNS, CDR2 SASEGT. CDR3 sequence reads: CASSELANEQFF. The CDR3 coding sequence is TGTGCCAGCAGTGAATTGGCCAATGAGCAGTTCTTC.

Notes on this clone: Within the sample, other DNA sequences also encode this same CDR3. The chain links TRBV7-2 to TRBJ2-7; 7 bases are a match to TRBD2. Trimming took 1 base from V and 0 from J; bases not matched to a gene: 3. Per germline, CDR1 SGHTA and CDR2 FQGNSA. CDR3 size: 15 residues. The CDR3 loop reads CASSLVRGSSYEQYF. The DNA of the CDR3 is TGTGCCAGCAGCTTAGTGCGGGGGAGCTCCTACGAGCAGTACTTC. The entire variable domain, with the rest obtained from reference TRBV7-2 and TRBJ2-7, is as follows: GAGVSQSPSNKVTEKGKDVELRCDPISGHTALYWYRQSLGQGLEFLIYFQGNSAPDKSGLPSDRFSAERTGGSVSTLTIQRTQQEDSAVYLCASSLVRGSSYEQYFGPGTRLTVT.

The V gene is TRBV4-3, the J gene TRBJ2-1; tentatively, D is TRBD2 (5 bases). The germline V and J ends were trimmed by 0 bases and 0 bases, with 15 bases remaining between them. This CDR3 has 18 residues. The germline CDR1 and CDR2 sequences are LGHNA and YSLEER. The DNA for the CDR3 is TGCGCCAGCAGCCAAGATAATAAGCGGCTCCCCTCCTACAATGAGCAGTTCTTC. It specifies CASSQDNKRLPSYNEQFF.

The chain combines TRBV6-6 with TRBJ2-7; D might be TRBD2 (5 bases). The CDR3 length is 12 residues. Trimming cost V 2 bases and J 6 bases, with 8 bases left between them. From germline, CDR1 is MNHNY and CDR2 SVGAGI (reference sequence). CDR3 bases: TGTGCCAGCAGTTACAGCGGACTCGAGCAGTACTTC. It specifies CASSYSGLEQYF.

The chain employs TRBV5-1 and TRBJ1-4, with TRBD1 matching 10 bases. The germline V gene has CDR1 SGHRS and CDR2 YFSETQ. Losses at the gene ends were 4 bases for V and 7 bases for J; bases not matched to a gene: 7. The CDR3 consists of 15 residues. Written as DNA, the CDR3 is TGCGCCAGCAGCCCGAGGACAGGGGGAGGTGAAAAACTGTTTTTT. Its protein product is CASSPRTGGGEKLFF.